What follows are 18 T cell receptor beta chains derived from one specimen sequenced in a study of T-cell memory formation after mild COVID-19. TCRdb re-called the 5' RACE reads through MiXCR, storing one row per CDR3 protein. Counted here are 470,000 or so distinct CDR3 sequences, roughly 18% occurring once; the ten biggest clones make up approximately 13%. Material: PBMCs or a T cell subset sorted from them (not recorded which). The receptors were gathered from an adult woman who had mild COVID-19 (a few samples of this study predate the infection). Cell type and time point are not known.

This clonotype showed up just a few times. The genes are TRBV5-5 and TRBJ2-5; tentative D call: TRBD1 (5 bases). The CDR3 totals 13 residues. Trimming cost V 4 bases and J 5 bases, with 12 bases left between them. CDR1 SGHKS and CDR2 YYEKEE come from the germline V gene (reference sequence). CDR3 sequence (DNA): TGTGCCAGCAGCCTGGACATAGGGGAGACCCAGTACTTC. Translated, it gives CASSLDIGETQYF.

V gene TRBV7-9 combines with J gene TRBJ2-3; D tentatively reads TRBD1 or TRBD2 (6 bases each). V gave up 4 bases and J gave up 5 bases, with 16 bases separating them. Germline V gives CDR1 SEHNR, CDR2 FQNEAQ (reference sequence). The CDR3 is 15 residues long. CDR3 residues: CASSWVSGAGDTQYF. The CDR3, as DNA: TGTGCCAGCAGCTGGGTATCGGGGGCCGGAGATACGCAGTATTTT. The entire variable domain, with the rest obtained from reference TRBV7-9 and TRBJ2-3, is as follows: DTGVSQNPRHKITKRGQNVTFRCDPISEHNRLYWYRQTLGQGPEFLTYFQNEAQLEKSRLLSDRFSAERPKGSFSTLEIQRTEQGDSAMYLCASSWVSGAGDTQYFGPGTRLTVL.

Only a few counts were recorded for this clonotype. V gene TRBV4-1 combines with J gene TRBJ2-3; 8 bases agree with TRBD2. Unmatched junction bases numbered 9, after V lost 4 bases and J lost 3 bases. CDR1 and CDR2 from the germline V gene are MGHRA and YSYEKL. The CDR3 runs 16 residues. For the CDR3, the DNA is TGCGCCAGCAGCCCCGCCGCGGGACTAGGGACAGATACGCAGTATTTT. It yields the protein CASSPAAGLGTDTQYF.

This rearrangement joins TRBV4-2 to TRBJ2-7; 13 nucleotides agree with TRBD2. Germline CDR1 and CDR2: LGHNA and YNFKEQ. V shed 3 bases and J 2 bases; nucleotides not matched to a gene: 4. The CDR3 spans 16 residues. CDR3 sequence reads: CASSQATSGRAYEQYF. The CDR3 region has the DNA TGTGCCAGCAGCCAGGCCACTAGCGGGAGGGCCTACGAGCAGTACTTC.

The chain uses TRBV30 and TRBJ2-2, with 8 bases aligning to TRBD2. Germline V gene sequence: CDR1 GTSNPN, CDR2 SVGIG (reference sequence). CDR3 length: 15 amino acids. The V and J ends lost 0 bases and 3 bases, in that order; junction bases with no gene match: 3. The CDR3 coding sequence is TGTGCCTGGAGTGTAGCGGGGGCGGACACCGGGGAGCTGTTTTTT. Its translation: CAWSVAGADTGELFF.

At least ten counts were recorded for this clonotype. The V call is TRBV24-1, the J call TRBJ2-2; unclear D gene. This CDR3 has 14 amino acids. The germline V gene has CDR1 KGHDR and CDR2 SFDVKD. With 3 bases removed from V and 9 bases from J, the gap between germline ends came to 13 bases. The chain's CDR3 is CATSDGREHRELFF. The CDR3 DNA sequence: TGTGCCACCAGTGATGGCAGAGAACACCGGGAGCTGTTTTTT.

This clonotype appeared a few times. The genes are TRBV20-1 and TRBJ2-2, with a tentative D call TRBD2 (6 bases). Looked up from germline, CDR1 is DFQATT and CDR2 is SNEGSKA (reference sequence). Trimming took off 2 bases at V and 0 bases at J, with 7 bases between the two ends. CDR3 size: 14 residues. The CDR3 region is CSARWGANTGELFF. CDR3 bases: TGCAGTGCTAGATGGGGGGCGAACACCGGGGAGCTGTTTTTT.

This clonotype has just a few counts. The chain uses TRBV29-1 and TRBJ1-1, with a tentative D call TRBD1 (5 bases). Per the germline V gene, CDR1 is SQVTM and CDR2 is ANQGSEA. This CDR3 has 13 amino acids. The V gene lost 7 bases and the J gene lost 7 bases, with 19 bases spanning the gap. The CDR3 protein is CSAPVWGSSEAFF. In DNA, the CDR3 is TGCAGCGCACCCGTTTGGGGGTCGAGTGAAGCTTTCTTT.

Details on this clonotype: An end of the junction differs from the germline gene, which may be a read error. This rearrangement joins TRBV24-1 to TRBJ2-5; TRBD1 aligns across 7 bases. The V gene's germline CDR1 is KGHDR and CDR2 SFDVKD. This CDR3 is 15 amino acids long. In DNA form, the CDR3 reads TGTGCCAACAGTGATTCCGGGACAGCGGAGGAGACCCAGTACTTC. Residues: CANSDSGTAEETQYF.

J is TRBJ1-5 and V is TRBV7-9; no clear D gene. The V end was cut by 5 bases, the J end by 8 bases, with 10 bases between. From germline, CDR1 is SEHNR and CDR2 FQNEAQ (reference sequence). The CDR3 covers 12 residues. The DNA of the CDR3 is TGTGCCAGCAGCCGGGAAGTGGAGCCCCAGCATTTT. Protein: CASSREVEPQHF.

V is TRBV19 and J is TRBJ2-3; D is unresolved. This CDR3 region has 16 residues. Trimming took 9 bases from V and 2 from J, leaving 21 bases between them. Germline loops: CDR1 LNHDA, CDR2 SQIVND (reference sequence). The DNA for the CDR3 is TGTGCCAGCCAAAAAGTGGCGGCTTCAATCACAGATACGCAGTATTTT. Amino acids: CASQKVAASITDTQYF.

The DNA of the CDR3 is TGTGCCAGCAGTTGGACCCCTGGGGAGACCCAGTACTTC. Translation gives CASSWTPGETQYF. The rearrangement links TRBV27 to TRBJ2-5; D remains ambiguous. CDR1 and CDR2 from the germline V gene are MNHEY and SMNVEV (reference sequence). CDR3 length: 13 amino acids. V was shortened by 4 bases and J by 5 bases, with 11 bases between the two germline ends.

The chain carries TRBV7-2 and TRBJ1-4, with 7 bases aligning to TRBD1. The CDR3 is made up of 18 amino acids. Looked up from germline, CDR1 is SGHTA and CDR2 is FQGNSA. J was trimmed by 7 bases and V by 1 base; bases with no gene match: 15. The DNA of the CDR3 is TGTGCCAGCAGCTTAGGGCGCCAAGGGGGCGTATCTGGTGAAAAACTGTTTTTT. Protein product: CASSLGRQGGVSGEKLFF.

This clonotype was picked up a small number of times. The chain recombines TRBV12-3 or TRBV12-4 with TRBJ2-1; TRBD2 agrees at 13 bases. The junction had 10 bases not matched to a gene; V was cut back by 5 bases and J by 6 bases. The CDR3 totals 17 residues. The CDR3 protein is CASSQGLAGITGNEQFF. The CDR3 DNA is TGTGCCAGCAGTCAGGGACTAGCGGGGATTACGGGCAATGAGCAGTTCTTC.

There are many counts of this clonotype. V is TRBV10-2 and J is TRBJ2-5; D is possibly TRBD2 (6 bases). CDR1 and CDR2 from the germline V gene are WSHSY and SAAADI. The germline V and J ends were trimmed by 4 bases and 4 bases, with 13 bases remaining between them. This CDR3 has 14 residues. This CDR3 reads CASSVGGWGETQYF. Here the CDR3 DNA reads TGCGCCAGCAGTGTGGGAGGATGGGGAGAGACCCAGTACTTC.

Only a few counts were recorded for this clonotype. The chain recombines TRBV5-4 with TRBJ2-1; weak D call: TRBD2 (6 bases). V lost 2 bases to trimming and J lost 13 bases, with 13 bases between them. Germline V gives CDR1 SGHNT, CDR2 YYREEE (reference sequence). The CDR3 length is 12 residues. The CDR3 is CASSFGGVGQFF. In DNA, the CDR3 is TGTGCCAGCAGCTTTGGAGGGGTCGGTCAGTTCTTC.

The chain uses TRBV20-1 and TRBJ2-1, with 7 bases aligning to TRBD1. The J segment lost 0 bases and the V segment lost 6 bases, leaving 8 bases of the junction unmatched. Germline values: CDR1 DFQATT, CDR2 SNEGSKA (reference sequence). This CDR3 spans 15 amino acids. DNA for the CDR3: TGCAGTGCCCCGGGACAGCCAAGCTCCTACAATGAGCAGTTCTTC. Residues: CSAPGQPSSYNEQFF.

This clonotype showed up just a few times. DNA of the CDR3: TGTGCCAGCAGCCCGGACAGGGAAGCGTATGGCTACACCTTC. Translation gives CASSPDREAYGYTF. This chain connects TRBV5-6 to TRBJ1-2; 8 nucleotides align to TRBD1. The CDR3 sequence is 14 residues long. Germline V lookup: CDR1 SGHDT, CDR2 YYEEEE. V trimming: 4 bases; J trimming: 5 bases; junction bases outside the gene matches: 7.